This paragraph reports one T cell receptor (beta chain). Clones were read by immunoSEQ multiplex PCR, and TCRdb kept only the in-frame ones, dropping some. The profile shows roughly 130,000 clones, more than 80% of them singletons. The data originate from a study of control samples from healthy donors and cancer patients. The receptor's source is a man aged 18 to 29 in good health. The sequencing sample was made of blood.

CDR3 DNA sequence: TGTGCCAGCAGCGAATGGGGAATCGGGGAGCTGTTTTTT. It encodes CASSEWGIGELFF. This chain links TRBV9 with TRBJ2-2; D ambiguous. Germline V gene sequence: CDR1 SGDLS, CDR2 YYNGEE. V lost 3 bases and J lost 7, with 10 bases in between. The CDR3 sequence is 13 residues long.